This T cell receptor (beta chain) originates from a study of blood T cell repertoires in COVID-19. In the study overall: The study drew acute and convalescent COVID-19 samples from the United States, Italy and Spain.

Produced via immunoSEQ multiplex PCR; TCRdb's table is partial and in-frame only. The table shows about 480,000 clones, with roughly nine tenths occurring only once. Germline CDR1 is LGHNA and CDR2 is YNFKEQ. V gave up 1 base and J gave up 0 bases, with 10 bases separating them. CDR3 length equals 16 residues. Seattle cases were enrolled at active infection and followed longitudinally. Sequenced: peripheral blood. This TCR was sampled from a man aged 18 to 30 with COVID-19, enrolled during active disease. This chain joins TRBV4-2 and TRBJ2-4; weak D call: TRBD2 (5 bases). The CDR3 sequence is CASSQAHGIAKNIQYF. The CDR3 DNA sequence: TGTGCCAGCAGCCAAGCTCACGGGATAGCCAAAAACATTCAGTACTTC.